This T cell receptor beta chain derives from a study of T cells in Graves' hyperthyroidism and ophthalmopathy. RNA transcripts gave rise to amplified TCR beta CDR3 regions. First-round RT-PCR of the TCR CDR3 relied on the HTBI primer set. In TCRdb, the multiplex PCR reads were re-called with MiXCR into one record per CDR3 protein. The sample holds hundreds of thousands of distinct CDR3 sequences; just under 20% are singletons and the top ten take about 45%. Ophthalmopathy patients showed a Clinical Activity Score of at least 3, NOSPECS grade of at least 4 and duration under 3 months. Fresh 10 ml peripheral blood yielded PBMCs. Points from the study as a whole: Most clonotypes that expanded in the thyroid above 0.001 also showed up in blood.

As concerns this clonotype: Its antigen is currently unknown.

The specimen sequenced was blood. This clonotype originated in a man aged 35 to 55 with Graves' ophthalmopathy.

CDR3 protein: CASHSQGSGYEQYF. DNA of the CDR3: TGTGCCAGCCATTCACAGGGTTCGGGGTACGAGCAGTACTTC. This chain connects TRBV6-2 or TRBV6-3 to TRBJ2-7, with TRBD1 as a possible D gene (6 bases). V was shortened by 8 bases and J by 4 bases, with 18 bases between the two germline ends. This CDR3 is 14 amino acids long. Per germline, CDR1 MNHEY and CDR2 SVGEGT.